This TCR beta chain derives from a study of blood T cells in healthy people across ages. Overall study context: Template-switching capture recovered about one barcoded beta molecule per two T cells.

V dropped 6 bases and J dropped 5 bases, with 17 bases sitting between them. This CDR3 is built from 15 residues. Germline lookup yields CDR1 MGHRA and CDR2 YSYEKL. Combining a sample-barcoded 5' primer with a J-beta primer mix, a second PCR ran for roughly 6 to 11 cycles. TCRdb ran MiXCR on the 5' RACE reads and lists one entry per CDR3 protein. The sample holds about 970,000 distinct CDR3 sequences; around 54% are singletons and the top ten take 20% to 25%. This chain joins TRBV4-1 and TRBJ1-5; D remains unclear. The receptor was derived from a woman aged 60 to 75 in good health. Sequencing was done on a sample of blood. CDR3 coding DNA: TGCGCCAGCAGTAACCTAGCCGGGGTAGATCAGCCCCAGCATTTT. It specifies CASSNLAGVDQPQHF.